This entry lists 17 T cell receptor beta chains sequenced from one sample in a study of T cell repertoires in cytomegalovirus infection. TCRdb passed the reads through MiXCR, listing each CDR3 protein once. The sample shows approximately 200,000 distinct CDR3 sequences, roughly 20% of them seen only once. The sequencing sample was made of CD8+ T cells from PBMCs. Receptors were obtained from a human donor in good health (CMV status not recorded). Some clones in this sample may be carry-over from other donors' samples.

This clonotype was seen many times. V is TRBV28 and J is TRBJ2-1, with D perhaps matching TRBD1 (5 bases). CDR1 and CDR2 (germline): MDHEN, SYDVKM. V lost 5 bases and J lost 9, with 14 bases in between. The CDR3 has 13 amino acids. The CDR3 DNA reads TGTGCCAGCAGTCCATTGTGGGGCACTGAGCAGTTCTTC. Translated: CASSPLWGTEQFF.

This clonotype was detected a few times. The chain is built from TRBV12-3 or TRBV12-4 and TRBJ1-2; TRBD1 agrees at 8 bases. V was pared by 5 bases and J by 3 bases, with 5 bases of the junction left unmatched. The CDR3 spans 14 residues. CDR3 residues: CASSANRGYYGYTF. CDR3 nucleotide sequence: TGTGCCAGCAGTGCAAACAGGGGGTACTATGGCTACACCTTC.

In its sample, this clonotype was seen a few times. The CDR3 spells CASSDMYEQYF. The CDR3 DNA reads TGTGCCAGCAGTGACATGTACGAGCAGTACTTC. This rearrangement joins TRBV2 to TRBJ2-7; D not resolved. The ends were cut back, 3 bases at V and 4 bases at J, with 4 bases in the middle. Looked up from germline, CDR1 is SNHLY and CDR2 is FYNNEI. The CDR3 sequence is 11 residues long.

The V call is TRBV2, the J call TRBJ2-5, with D perhaps TRBD1 or TRBD2 (6 bases each). Between the trimmed V and J ends, which lost 9 bases and 5 bases, there was a span of 13 bases. This CDR3 spans 12 amino acids. Germline V lookup: CDR1 SNHLY, CDR2 FYNNEI. CDR3 in amino acids: CASRGAEETQYF. The CDR3 coding sequence is TGTGCCAGTAGGGGGGCGGAGGAGACCCAGTACTTC.

This clonotype occurred a few times. The rearrangement uses TRBV7-6 and TRBJ2-7; no reliable D call. V lost 5 bases, J lost 2 bases, and 13 bases lay in between. CDR1 SGHVS and CDR2 FNYEAQ come from the germline V gene. The CDR3 covers 14 residues. DNA for the CDR3: TGTGCCAGCAGCATATCACGGCTCCCCTACGAGCAGTACTTC. Protein: CASSISRLPYEQYF.

This clonotype came up once. V usage is TRBV5-1 and J usage is TRBJ1-1, with 11 positions matching TRBD1. The CDR3 loop spans 14 amino acids. Germline values: CDR1 SGHRS, CDR2 YFSETQ. V lost 4 bases, J lost 7 bases, and 6 bases stayed unmatched. The CDR3 DNA follows: TGCGCCAGCAGCCCCGGACAGGGGGCGCTTGAAGCTTTCTTT. Its protein is CASSPGQGALEAFF.

This clonotype was recorded a few times. J is TRBJ2-1 and V is TRBV2, with D unresolved. V shed 3 bases and J shed 3 bases, with 9 bases lying between them. The CDR3 extends over 14 amino acids. Germline CDR1 and CDR2: SNHLY and FYNNEI. The CDR3 nucleotides read TGTGCCAGCAGTGACGGGTGGGGCTACAATGAGCAGTTCTTC. The encoded protein is CASSDGWGYNEQFF.

This clonotype has a count of ten or more. The chain carries TRBV4-1 and TRBJ2-1, with 7 bases fitting TRBD1. Per germline, CDR1 MGHRA and CDR2 YSYEKL. The length of the CDR3 is 17 residues. J lost 4 bases, V lost 4 bases, and 13 bases had no gene match. This CDR3 reads CASSLWDRPSSYNEQFF. The DNA for the CDR3 is TGCGCCAGCAGCCTGTGGGACAGACCCAGCTCTTACAATGAGCAGTTCTTC.

The gene calls are TRBV14 and TRBJ2-1; 9 positions agree with TRBD1. Germline V gene data show CDR1 as SGHDN and CDR2 as FVKESK. This CDR3 has 17 residues. The junction had 6 bases not matched to a gene; V was cut back by 1 base and J by 2 bases. The CDR3 is CASSQVVGQGPYNEQFF. The CDR3 DNA is TGTGCCAGCAGCCAAGTCGTCGGACAGGGGCCCTACAATGAGCAGTTCTTC. Full variable domain (outside the CDR3, taken from reference TRBV14 and TRBJ2-1): EAGVTQFPSHSVIEKGQTVTLRCDPISGHDNLYWYRRVMGKEIKFLLHFVKESKQDESGMPNNRFLAERTGGTYSTLKVQPAELEDSGVYFCASSQVVGQGPYNEQFFGPGTRLTVL.

V gene TRBV7-6 combines with J gene TRBJ2-3, with TRBD2 matching 13 bases. Germline CDR1 reads SGHVS; CDR2 reads FNYEAQ. Unmatched junction bases numbered 12, after V lost 3 bases and J lost 0 bases. CDR3 size: 20 residues. The CDR3 reads CASSFLTGTSGAASTDTQYF. CDR3 sequence (DNA): TGTGCCAGCAGCTTCCTAACTGGGACTAGCGGGGCAGCTAGCACAGATACGCAGTATTTT.

The V call is TRBV11-2, the J call TRBJ2-1; a weak D match, TRBD2 (6 bases). The germline gives CDR1 SGHAT, CDR2 FQNNGV. The V end was cut by 5 bases, the J end by 7 bases, with 9 bases between. CDR3 length equals 12 residues. The CDR3 DNA is TGTGCCAGCAGCGGGCGGGAAAATGAGCAGTTCTTC. It is translated as CASSGRENEQFF.

The table lists this clonotype with many counts. The chain recombines TRBV28 with TRBJ2-7; D may be TRBD1 or TRBD2 (5 bases each). Per the germline V gene, CDR1 is MDHEN and CDR2 is SYDVKM. This CDR3 comprises 15 residues. V was clipped by 5 bases and J by 0 bases, with 14 bases between them. CDR3 loop: CASSRGRTISYEQYF. CDR3 sequence (DNA): TGTGCCAGCAGTCGGGGACGTACGATCTCCTACGAGCAGTACTTC.

This chain links TRBV7-4 with TRBJ2-1, with D possibly being TRBD2 (7 bases). V was trimmed by 5 bases and J by 8 bases, leaving 16 bases between them. This CDR3 is 14 amino acids long. Germline CDR1 and CDR2: SGHVT and SQSDAQ. For the CDR3, the DNA is TGTGCCAGCAGCCCCCGGGGAGGGGGGGATGAGCAGTTCTTC. Its translation: CASSPRGGGDEQFF.

This clonotype was found a few times. The CDR3 loop is CASSFGVVGQETQYF. CDR3 DNA sequence: TGTGCCAGCAGTTTTGGGGTAGTGGGACAAGAGACCCAGTACTTC. This chain links TRBV12-3 or TRBV12-4 with TRBJ2-5, with D unresolved. The CDR3 runs to 15 residues. V lost 3 bases, J lost 2 bases, and 13 bases lay in between.

The rearrangement joins TRBV15 to TRBJ2-1; possible D gene TRBD2, 5 bases. Looked up from germline, CDR1 is LNHNV and CDR2 is YYDKDF (reference sequence). CDR3 length equals 14 residues. The V gene lost 3 bases and the J gene lost 4 bases, with 10 bases spanning the gap. The CDR3 region has the DNA TGTGCCACCAGCAGTAGGACTGGGTACAATGAGCAGTTCTTC. Translated, it gives CATSSRTGYNEQFF.

This clonotype occurred a few times. The chain joins TRBV7-6 to TRBJ2-3, with D perhaps TRBD1 (5 bases). Trimming removed 5 bases from V and 0 bases from J, with 12 bases in between. The CDR3 loop spans 15 amino acids. CDR1 is SGHVS, CDR2 FNYEAQ, per germline. CDR3 coding DNA: TGTGCCAGCAGCCTGACAGAGACTAGCACAGATACGCAGTATTTT. Protein: CASSLTETSTDTQYF.

The chain links TRBV30 to TRBJ2-2, with TRBD1 matching over 7 bases. Looked up from germline, CDR1 is GTSNPN and CDR2 is SVGIG (reference sequence). CDR3 length equals 16 residues. The V segment lost 0 bases and the J segment 6 bases; nucleotides outside the gene matches: 10. CDR3 loop: CAWSVGRGRSAGELFF. The CDR3 region has the DNA TGTGCCTGGAGTGTAGGAAGGGGGCGATCGGCCGGGGAGCTGTTTTTT.